The next 10 T cell receptor beta chains were all read from a single sample in a study of human T cells and chemical hapten exposure. Time point given: healthy volunteer bleed at 6 weeks. Unfractionated whole blood yielded total RNA. TCRdb re-called the RACE reads through MiXCR, storing one row per CDR3 protein. This repertoire shows approximately 84,000 distinct CDR3 sequences, roughly 8.6% found once; its top ten account for approximately 1.4%. The sequenced material came from whole blood. Receptors originate from a male donor in good health. Some clones in this sample may be carry-over from other donors' samples.

This clonotype was seen a few times. The chain carries TRBV27 and TRBJ2-7, with D possibly matching TRBD1 (6 bases). CDR1 and CDR2 from the germline V gene are MNHEY and SMNVEV (reference sequence). There are 13 residues in the CDR3. Trimming cost V 6 bases and J 3 bases, with 12 bases left between them. CDR3: CASRLDSSYEQYF. The CDR3 DNA is TGTGCCAGCAGATTGGACAGTAGCTACGAGCAGTACTTC.

The chain recombines TRBV12-3 or TRBV12-4 with TRBJ1-5; D unclear. Trimming removed 0 bases from V and 3 bases from J, with 9 bases in between. This CDR3 spans 15 amino acids. CDR3: CASSLAGTINQPQHF. CDR3 nucleotide sequence: TGTGCCAGCAGTTTAGCAGGTACCATCAATCAGCCCCAGCATTTT.

This clonotype has ten or more counts. This chain connects TRBV20-1 to TRBJ1-2; TRBD1 aligns across 9 bases. The length of the CDR3 is 14 residues. The V segment lost 2 bases and the J segment 4 bases; nucleotides outside the gene matches: 5. Germline CDR1 and CDR2: DFQATT and SNEGSKA (reference sequence). The CDR3 DNA follows: TGCAGTGCTAGAAGACAGGGGGTCAGCTATGGCTACACCTTC. As protein: CSARRQGVSYGYTF.

The chain joins TRBV30 to TRBJ1-2; D call uncertain. Germline-derived CDR1 and CDR2 are GTSNPN and SVGIG (reference sequence). V shed 1 base and J shed 2 bases, with 11 bases lying between them. This CDR3 has 14 amino acids. Written as DNA, the CDR3 is TGTGCCTGGAGTGATGAGGCGGAAAACTATGGCTACACCTTC. It is translated as CAWSDEAENYGYTF. The full variable domain, with the rest looked up from reference TRBV30 and TRBJ1-2, is SQTIHQWPATLVQPVGSPLSLECTVEGTSNPNLYWYRQAAGRGLQLLFYSVGIGQISSEVPQNLSASRPQDRQFILSSKKLLLSDSGFYLCAWSDEAENYGYTFGSGTRLTVV.

V usage is TRBV6-6 and J usage is TRBJ2-1; D not resolved. The V and J ends lost 5 bases and 0 bases respectively, with 29 bases between them. This CDR3 has 21 amino acids. CDR1 and CDR2 from the germline V gene are MNHNY and SVGAGI (reference sequence). The CDR3 region has the DNA TGTGCCAGCAGTCCCCTCCGGCCGGGCCCTTTACAGAGCAGCTCCTACAATGAGCAGTTCTTC. It translates to CASSPLRPGPLQSSSYNEQFF.

V is TRBV24-1 and J is TRBJ2-1; D possibly corresponds to TRBD1 (6 bases). Trimming pared 7 bases from V and 9 bases from J, leaving 9 bases between. Germline V lookup: CDR1 KGHDR, CDR2 SFDVKD. The CDR3 length is 11 residues. CDR3 residues: CATSEQGEQFF. The DNA for the CDR3 is TGTGCCACCAGCGAACAGGGTGAGCAGTTCTTC.

The rearrangement uses TRBV27 and TRBJ2-7; no definite D call. The V end lost 0 bases, the J end lost 2 bases, and 11 bases lay between the germline ends. The CDR3 loop spans 15 amino acids. Germline CDR1 reads MNHEY; CDR2 reads SMNVEV (reference sequence). The CDR3 loop is CASSLSPTTTYEQYF. As DNA, the CDR3 is TGTGCCAGCAGTTTATCCCCTACTACCACCTACGAGCAGTACTTC.

This clonotype was detected a few times. This sequence joins TRBV7-2 and TRBJ2-7; TRBD2 aligns across 13 bases. Trimming removed 5 bases from V and 3 bases from J; junction bases left unmatched: 7. CDR1 is SGHTA, CDR2 FQGNSA, per germline. The CDR3 sequence is 16 residues long. CDR3 region: CASSVTGLAGLYEQYF. In DNA, the CDR3 is TGTGCCAGCAGCGTAACGGGACTAGCGGGACTCTACGAGCAGTACTTC.

At least ten counts were recorded for this clonotype. The chain joins TRBV20-1 to TRBJ1-5; TRBD1 is a possible D gene (6 bases). The CDR3 has 15 residues. With 6 bases removed from V and 2 bases from J, the gap between germline ends came to 17 bases. Germline V gene data show CDR1 as DFQATT and CDR2 as SNEGSKA (reference sequence). The chain's CDR3 is CSAAGTHRGNQPQHF. Written as DNA, the CDR3 is TGCAGTGCGGCCGGCACCCACAGGGGCAATCAGCCCCAGCATTTT.

V is TRBV12-3 or TRBV12-4 and J is TRBJ1-5, with D maybe TRBD1 (6 bases). The CDR3 covers 14 residues. Trimming pared 5 bases from V and 7 bases from J, leaving 15 bases between. DNA for the CDR3: TGTGCCAGCAGTGAAACCGGGACAAACCAGCCCCAGCATTTT. Translated: CASSETGTNQPQHF.